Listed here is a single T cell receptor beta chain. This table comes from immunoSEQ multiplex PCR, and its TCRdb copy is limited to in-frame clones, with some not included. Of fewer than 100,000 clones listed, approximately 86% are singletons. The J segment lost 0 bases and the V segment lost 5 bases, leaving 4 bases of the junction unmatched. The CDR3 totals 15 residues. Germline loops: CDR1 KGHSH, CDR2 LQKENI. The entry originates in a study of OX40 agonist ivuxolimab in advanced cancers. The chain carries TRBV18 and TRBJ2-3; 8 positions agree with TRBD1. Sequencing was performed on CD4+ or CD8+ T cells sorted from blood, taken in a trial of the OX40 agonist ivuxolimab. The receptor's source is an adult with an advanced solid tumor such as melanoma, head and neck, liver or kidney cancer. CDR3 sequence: CASSRDRLSTDTQYF. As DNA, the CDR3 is TGTGCCAGCTCAAGGGACAGGCTAAGCACAGATACGCAGTATTTT.